This T cell receptor (beta chain) was captured by sequencing in a study of T cell repertoires in cytomegalovirus infection. Study-level background: In public TCR beta signatures, there were indications of both CMV infection and matching HLA type.

As for this clonotype: Its target is not known.

Notes on the study in general: HLA-C-restricted, CMV-specific TCR beta clonotypes were dominant ex vivo. Identification of carriers of CMV plus the relevant HLA was performed using cumulative public TCR beta family frequency.

Trimming at V came to 4 bases and at J to 0 bases, leaving 14 bases not matched to a gene. Germline CDR1 LGHNA, CDR2 YSLEER. The CDR3 totals 19 residues. MiXCR was run by TCRdb on the reads, yielding one entry per CDR3 protein. Counted here are around 330,000 distinct CDR3 sequences, roughly 16% occurring once; the ten biggest clones make up more than 10%. The sequencing sample was made of PBMCs. The receptor's source is a human donor in good health (CMV status not recorded). Some clones in this sample may be carry-over from other donors' samples. The chain employs TRBV4-3 and TRBJ1-5, with TRBD1 matching 8 bases. In DNA, the CDR3 is TGCGCCAGCAGCCCGAGGGACAGGAAAGAAGGAAATAGCAATCAGCCCCAGCATTTT. Residues: CASSPRDRKEGNSNQPQHF.